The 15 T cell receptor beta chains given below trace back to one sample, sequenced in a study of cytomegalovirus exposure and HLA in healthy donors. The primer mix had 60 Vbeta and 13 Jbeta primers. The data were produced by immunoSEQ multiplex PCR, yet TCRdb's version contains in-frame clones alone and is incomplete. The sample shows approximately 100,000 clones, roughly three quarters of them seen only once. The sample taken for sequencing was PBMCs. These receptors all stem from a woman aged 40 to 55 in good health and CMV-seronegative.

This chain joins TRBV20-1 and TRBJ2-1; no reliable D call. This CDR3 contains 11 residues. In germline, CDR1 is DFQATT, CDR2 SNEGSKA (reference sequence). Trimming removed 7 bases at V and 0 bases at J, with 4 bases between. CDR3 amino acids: CSGGSYNEQFF. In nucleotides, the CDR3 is TGCAGTGGAGGCTCCTACAATGAGCAGTTCTTC.

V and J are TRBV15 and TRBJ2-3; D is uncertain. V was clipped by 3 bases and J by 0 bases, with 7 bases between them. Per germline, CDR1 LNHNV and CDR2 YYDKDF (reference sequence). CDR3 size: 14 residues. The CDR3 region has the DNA TGTGCCACCAGCAGCGCCTATAGCACAGATACGCAGTATTTT. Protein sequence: CATSSAYSTDTQYF.

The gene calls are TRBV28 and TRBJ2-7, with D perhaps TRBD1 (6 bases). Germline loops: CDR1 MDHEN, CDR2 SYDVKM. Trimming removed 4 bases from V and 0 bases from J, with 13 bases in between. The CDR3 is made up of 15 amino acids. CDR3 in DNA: TGTGCCAGCAGTTCGACCGGGACATACTCCTACGAGCAGTACTTC. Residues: CASSSTGTYSYEQYF.

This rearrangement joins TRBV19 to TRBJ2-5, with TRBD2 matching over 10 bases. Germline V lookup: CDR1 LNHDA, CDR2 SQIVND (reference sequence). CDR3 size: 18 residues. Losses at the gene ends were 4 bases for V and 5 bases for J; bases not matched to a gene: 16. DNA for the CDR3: TGTGCCAGTAGTAAGACTAGCGGGCTCCTTACAGAGAGGGAGACCCAGTACTTC. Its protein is CASSKTSGLLTERETQYF.

CDR3 bases: TGTGCCAGCAGCGTGGACAGGGGGCTAGCTGGCTACACCTTC. Encoded protein: CASSVDRGLAGYTF. The chain joins TRBV9 to TRBJ1-2; 11 bases are shared with TRBD1. This CDR3 spans 14 amino acids. Unmatched junction bases numbered 4, after V lost 2 bases and J lost 7 bases. Germline V CDR1 and CDR2: SGDLS, YYNGEE.

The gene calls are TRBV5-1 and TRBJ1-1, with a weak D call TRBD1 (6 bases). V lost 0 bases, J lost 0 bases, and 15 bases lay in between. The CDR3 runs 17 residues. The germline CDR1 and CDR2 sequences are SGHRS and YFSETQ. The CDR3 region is CASSLGQGSIMNTEAFF. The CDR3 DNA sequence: TGCGCCAGCAGCTTGGGGCAGGGGTCTATTATGAACACTGAAGCTTTCTTT. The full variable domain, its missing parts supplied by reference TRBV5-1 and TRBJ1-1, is KAGVTQTPRYLIKTRGQQVTLSCSPISGHRSVSWYQQTPGQGLQFLFEYFSETQRNKGNFPGRFSGRQFSNSRSEMNVSTLELGDSALYLCASSLGQGSIMNTEAFFGQGTRLTVV.

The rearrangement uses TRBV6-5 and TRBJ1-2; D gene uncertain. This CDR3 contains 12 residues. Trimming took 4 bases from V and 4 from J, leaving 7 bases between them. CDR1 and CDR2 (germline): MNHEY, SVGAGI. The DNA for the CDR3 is TGTGCCAGCAGTTCGGGGTCCTATGGCTACACCTTC. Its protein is CASSSGSYGYTF.

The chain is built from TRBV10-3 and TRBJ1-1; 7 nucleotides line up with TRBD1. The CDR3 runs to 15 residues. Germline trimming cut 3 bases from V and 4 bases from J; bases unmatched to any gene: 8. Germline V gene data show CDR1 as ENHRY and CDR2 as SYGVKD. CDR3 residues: CAISDPGGGGTEAFF. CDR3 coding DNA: TGTGCCATCAGTGACCCGGGAGGGGGCGGCACTGAAGCTTTCTTT.

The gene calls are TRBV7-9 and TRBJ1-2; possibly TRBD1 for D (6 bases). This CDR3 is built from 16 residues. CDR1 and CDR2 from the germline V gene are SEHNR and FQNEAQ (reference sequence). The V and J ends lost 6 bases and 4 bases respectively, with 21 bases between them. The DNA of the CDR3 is TGTGCCAGCAGGTTTCTTGAGATCACAGGGAGCTATGGCTACACCTTC. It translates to CASRFLEITGSYGYTF.

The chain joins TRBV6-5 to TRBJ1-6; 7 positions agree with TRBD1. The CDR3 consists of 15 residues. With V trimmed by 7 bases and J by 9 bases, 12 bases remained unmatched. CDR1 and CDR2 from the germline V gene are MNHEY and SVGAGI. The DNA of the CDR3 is TGTGCCAGCACCAAAGACAGGGAGACGATTTCACCCCTCCACTTT. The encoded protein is CASTKDRETISPLHF.

The CDR3 is CASSLTGGVGTNYGYTF. The CDR3 nucleotides read TGTGCCAGCAGCCTCACGGGGGGGGTGGGAACTAACTATGGCTACACCTTC. The chain couples TRBV4-2 to TRBJ1-2; weak D call: TRBD1 (5 bases). Trimming pared 4 bases from V and 0 bases from J, leaving 18 bases between. This CDR3 region has 17 residues. The V gene's germline CDR1 is LGHNA and CDR2 YNFKEQ.

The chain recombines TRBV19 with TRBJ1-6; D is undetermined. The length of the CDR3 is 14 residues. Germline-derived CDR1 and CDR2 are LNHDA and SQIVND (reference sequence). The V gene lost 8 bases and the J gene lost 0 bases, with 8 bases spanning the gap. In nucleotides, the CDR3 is TGTGCCAGTGGAGTTAGCTCCTATAATTCACCCCTCCACTTT. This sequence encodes CASGVSSYNSPLHF.

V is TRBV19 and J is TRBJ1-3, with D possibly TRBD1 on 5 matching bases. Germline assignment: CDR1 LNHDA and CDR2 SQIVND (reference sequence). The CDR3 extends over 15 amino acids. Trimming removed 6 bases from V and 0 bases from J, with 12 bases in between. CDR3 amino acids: CASRIDRVSGNTIYF. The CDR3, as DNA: TGTGCCAGTAGGATTGACAGAGTCTCTGGAAACACCATATATTTT.

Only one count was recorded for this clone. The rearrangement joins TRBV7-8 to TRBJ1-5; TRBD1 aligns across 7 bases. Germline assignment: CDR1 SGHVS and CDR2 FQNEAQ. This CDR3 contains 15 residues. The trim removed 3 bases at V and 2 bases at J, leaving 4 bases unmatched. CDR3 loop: CASSFGGTGNQPQHF. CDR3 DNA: TGTGCCAGCAGCTTCGGCGGGACAGGCAATCAGCCCCAGCATTTT.

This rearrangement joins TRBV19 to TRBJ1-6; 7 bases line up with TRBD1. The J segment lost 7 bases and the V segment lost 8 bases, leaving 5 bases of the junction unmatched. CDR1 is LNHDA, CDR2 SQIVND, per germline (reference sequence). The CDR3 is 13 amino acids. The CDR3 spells CASGTGVNSPLHF. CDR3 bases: TGTGCCAGTGGCACAGGGGTGAATTCACCCCTCCACTTT.